This TCR beta chain appears in the sequencing data of a study of T cells in Graves' hyperthyroidism and ophthalmopathy. Study in general: The initial diagnosis was the point when peripheral blood was collected, ahead of any treatment. Whole-study findings and limits: Ophthalmopathy cases were set apart from stable hyperthyroidism by a 13 V-J model.

Exclusions: uncontrolled infection, other autoimmune disease, pregnancy, lactation. The TCR beta CDR3 regions underwent amplification using RNA transcripts as the source. The TCR CDR3 was amplified in a first-round RT-PCR using the HTBI primer set. In TCRdb, the multiplex PCR reads were re-called with MiXCR into one record per CDR3 protein. The data hold around 380,000 distinct CDR3 sequences, with roughly 13% observed a single time. Trimming cost V 3 bases and J 3 bases, with 12 bases left between them. From germline, CDR1 is MNHEY and CDR2 SMNVEV (reference sequence). CDR3 size: 14 residues. This clonotype was seen only a few times. What it recognizes is unknown.

This sequence was found in a man younger than 40 with Graves' hyperthyroidism that later progressed to Graves' ophthalmopathy. The rearrangement uses TRBV27 and TRBJ2-7, with TRBD2 as a possible D gene (5 bases). The source material was blood. The CDR3: CASSLRSEGYEQYF. The CDR3 DNA reads as TGTGCCAGCAGTTTGCGCAGCGAGGGCTACGAGCAGTACTTC.